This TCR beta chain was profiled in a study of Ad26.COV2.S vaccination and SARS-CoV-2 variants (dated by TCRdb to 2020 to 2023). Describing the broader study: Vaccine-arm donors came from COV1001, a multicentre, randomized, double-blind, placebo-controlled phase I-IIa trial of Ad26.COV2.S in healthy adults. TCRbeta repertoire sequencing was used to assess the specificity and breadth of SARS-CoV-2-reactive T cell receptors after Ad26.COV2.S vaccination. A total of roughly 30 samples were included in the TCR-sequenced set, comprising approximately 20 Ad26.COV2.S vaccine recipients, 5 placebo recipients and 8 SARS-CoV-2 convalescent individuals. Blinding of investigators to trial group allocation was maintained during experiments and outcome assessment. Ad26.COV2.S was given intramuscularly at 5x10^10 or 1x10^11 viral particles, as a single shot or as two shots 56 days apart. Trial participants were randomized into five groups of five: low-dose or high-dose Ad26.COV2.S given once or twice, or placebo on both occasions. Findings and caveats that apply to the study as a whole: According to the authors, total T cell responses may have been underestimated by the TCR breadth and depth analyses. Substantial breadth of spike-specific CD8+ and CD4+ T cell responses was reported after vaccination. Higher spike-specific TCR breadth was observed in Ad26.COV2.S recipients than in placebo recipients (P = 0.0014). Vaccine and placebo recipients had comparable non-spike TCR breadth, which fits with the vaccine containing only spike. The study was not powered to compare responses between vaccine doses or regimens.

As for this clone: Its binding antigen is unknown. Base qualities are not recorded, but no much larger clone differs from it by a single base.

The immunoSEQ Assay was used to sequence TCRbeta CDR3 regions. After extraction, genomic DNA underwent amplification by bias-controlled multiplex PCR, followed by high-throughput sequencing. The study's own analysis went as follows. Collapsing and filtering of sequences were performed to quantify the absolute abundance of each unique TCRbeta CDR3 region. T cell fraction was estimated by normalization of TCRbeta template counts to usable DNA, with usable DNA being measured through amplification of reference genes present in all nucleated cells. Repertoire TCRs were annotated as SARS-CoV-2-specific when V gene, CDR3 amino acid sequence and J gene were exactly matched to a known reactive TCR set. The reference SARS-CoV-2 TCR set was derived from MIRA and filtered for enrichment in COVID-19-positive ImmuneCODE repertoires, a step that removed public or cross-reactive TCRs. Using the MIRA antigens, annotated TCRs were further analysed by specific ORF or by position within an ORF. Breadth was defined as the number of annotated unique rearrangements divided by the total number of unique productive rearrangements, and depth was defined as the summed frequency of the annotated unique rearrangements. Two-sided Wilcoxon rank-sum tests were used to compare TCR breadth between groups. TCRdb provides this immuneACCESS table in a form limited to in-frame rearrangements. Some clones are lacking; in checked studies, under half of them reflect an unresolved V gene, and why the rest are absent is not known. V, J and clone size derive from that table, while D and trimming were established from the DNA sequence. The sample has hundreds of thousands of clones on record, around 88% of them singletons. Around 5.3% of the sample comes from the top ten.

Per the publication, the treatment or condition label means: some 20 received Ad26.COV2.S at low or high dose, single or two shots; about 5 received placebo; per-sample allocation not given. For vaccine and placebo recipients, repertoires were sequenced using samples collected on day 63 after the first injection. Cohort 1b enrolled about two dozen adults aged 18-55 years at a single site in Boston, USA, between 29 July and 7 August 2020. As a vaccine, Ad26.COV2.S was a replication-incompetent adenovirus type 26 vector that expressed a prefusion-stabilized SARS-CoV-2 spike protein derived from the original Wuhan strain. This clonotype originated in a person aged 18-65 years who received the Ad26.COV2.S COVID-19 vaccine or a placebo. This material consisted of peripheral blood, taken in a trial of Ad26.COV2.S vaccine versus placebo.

CDR3 sequence: CASSQAGGPTDTQYF. The bases are TGCGCCAGCAGCCAAGCGGGGGGGCCAACAGATACGCAGTATTTT. The chain couples TRBV4-3 to TRBJ2-3, and 8 junctional nucleotides match TRBD2. The CDR3 runs 15 amino acids, cysteine and phenylalanine included. Solely the CDR3 DNA is kept, with 45 bases framed from the first base. At the junction V is shortened by 1 base and J by 3 bases; bases outside the gene matches: 3. As encoded in the germline V gene, CDR1 is LGHNA while CDR2 is YSLEER.